This entry is about one TCR beta chain. Its antigen is unknown. Base qualities are missing; no much larger clone stands one base away. This sample is part of a study of blood T cell repertoires in COVID-19 (dated by TCRdb to 2020 to 2021). Study-level background: Collaborator samples came from the United States, Italy and Spain and covered acute and convalescent phases of COVID-19. A de-identified subject ID, COVID-19 status, age in years and sex were almost always included in the sample metadata. Where available, HLA class I and class II types were taken from metadata supplied by the sample provider and were not determined by assay-based typing. The prospective study material was composed of cDNA or gDNA derived from T cells, B-cell-depleted T cells, or PBMCs. The repertoires were released in a freely available public database meant as a resource for research on the immune response to SARS-CoV-2. The dataset comprised deeply sampled blood TCRbeta repertoires from subjects exposed to, actively infected with, or recovered from COVID-19. Samples were obtained from the ongoing ImmuneRACE study (first 160 participants) and from 950 to 1,500 subjects provided by 6 global collaborators.

CDR1 and CDR2 (MNHEY, SVGAGI) derive from the germline V gene. V and J lose 11 bases and 0 bases, and a span of 13 bases separates them. The CDR3 contains 13 residues, cysteine and phenylalanine counted. Only the CDR3 DNA is retained, 39 bases long and in frame from the first base. Another Seattle source contributed samples from volunteer blood donors who had recovered from COVID-19. Each collaborating institution followed its own protocols to collect whole blood in K2EDTA tubes. For TCRbeta analysis, collaborators shipped samples in one of three forms: frozen whole blood, isolated PBMCs, or DNA extracted from either of those sample types. The full study reports these points: The quantity of clinical and demographic metadata differed by source and by participant and was supplied without curation.

TCRbeta CDR3 regions were amplified from genomic DNA by means of the immunoSEQ Assay, a bias-controlled multiplex PCR. The paper's processing steps were these. The number of nucleated cells in each sample was estimated by amplification of reference gene primers within the assay. Sequence reads were collapsed and filtered to measure the absolute abundance of every unique TCRbeta CDR3 rearrangement. Productive Simpson clonality was computed per sample as the square root of Simpson's diversity index over productive rearrangements. Sourced from immuneACCESS, this table was stored by TCRdb with only in-frame sequences that have V and J called. A share of the clones is absent; for the studies checked, an unresolved V gene accounts for under half, and the remainder has no known explanation. V, J and clone size are those of that table, while D and trimming were read from the DNA. This sample holds a few hundred thousand clones; 89% were observed only once. The ten largest make up nearly 6.5% of the sample.

Material: peripheral blood. The sequence came from a man aged 18 to 35 who had recovered from COVID-19. The chain is assembled from TRBV6-5 and TRBJ1-2; tentative D gene TRBD1, with 6 bases matching. The CDR3 protein sequence reads: CAAVRGPNYGYTF. The DNA is as follows: TGTGCCGCTGTCAGGGGCCCTAACTATGGCTACACCTTC.